This TCR beta chain is from a study of shared clonotypes between healthy human individuals. Study details: Each donor's CD4 naive and CD4 memory cells filled three plates apiece, CD8 naive two, and CD8 memory one.

CD45RO negativity and positive selection for CCR7 defined naive CD8 cells, a population that excluded terminally differentiated effector memory CD45RA+ cells. Study results and caveats: The study sampled only blood, and tissue repertoires likely differ. What naive subsets generally showed was a larger estimated richness than memory subsets showed.

The authors' processing: Junction-only immunoSEQ data arrived without quality scores, meaning filtering differed. Repertoires were generated with immunoSEQ multiplex PCR, while TCRdb's copy carries only in-frame clones and drops some. For V, J and clone size, that table is used; D and trimming come from the DNA. The table has hundreds of thousands of clones, 96% seen once. For this clone: The antigen is unknown.

CDR3 length: 14 residues. The V and J ends lost 2 bases and 2 bases, in that order; junction bases with no gene match: 4. The V gene's germline CDR1 is SGHDT and CDR2 YYEEEE. This sequence joins TRBV5-6 and TRBJ2-7; TRBD1 matches 7 bases. Input material: naive CD8+ T cells sorted from blood. The receptor was isolated from a young woman in good health. The CDR3 bases are TGTGCCAGCAGCTTCGACAGGGATCCCTACGAGCAGTACTTC. As protein: CASSFDRDPYEQYF. The whole variable domain, remainder taken from reference TRBV5-6 and TRBJ2-7, is DAGVTQSPTHLIKTRGQQVTLRCSPKSGHDTVSWYQQALGQGPQFIFQYYEEEERQRGNFPDRFSGHQFPNYSSELNVNALLLGDSALYLCASSFDRDPYEQYFGPGTRLTVT.